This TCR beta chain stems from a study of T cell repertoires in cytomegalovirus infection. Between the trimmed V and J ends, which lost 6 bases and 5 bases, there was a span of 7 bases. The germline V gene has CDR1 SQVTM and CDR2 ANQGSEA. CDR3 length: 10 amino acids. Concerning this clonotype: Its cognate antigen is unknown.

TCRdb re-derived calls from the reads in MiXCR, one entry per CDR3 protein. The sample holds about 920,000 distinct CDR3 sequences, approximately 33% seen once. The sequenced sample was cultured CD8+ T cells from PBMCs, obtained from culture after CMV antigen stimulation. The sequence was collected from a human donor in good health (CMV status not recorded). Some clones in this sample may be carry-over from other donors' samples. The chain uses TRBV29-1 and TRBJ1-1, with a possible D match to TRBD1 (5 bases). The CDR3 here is CSVGGTEAFF. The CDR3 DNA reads TGCAGCGTCGGGGGGACTGAAGCTTTCTTT.